The present entry profiles one T cell receptor beta chain with its context. Its antigen is unidentified. Trimming left V 5 bases short and J 7 bases short, with 20 bases between. Germline V gene lookup returns CDR1 MNHNY and CDR2 SVGAGI (reference sequence). The CDR3 spans 16 residues. This entry comes from a study of OX40 agonist ivuxolimab in advanced cancers. Findings of the study overall: Dose levels from 0.1 to 3.0 mg/kg saw CD4+ and CD8+ blood T cells expand clonally by week 6. Still undetermined is the antigen specificity of the expanded peripheral T cells. Part of the nonresponder group also had normalized T-cell clonal expansion that was low.

The assay was immunoSEQ multiplex PCR, and TCRdb's table has in-frame clones only and misses some. The sample lists fewer than 80,000 clones, around 90% occurring once. This chain uses TRBV6-6 with TRBJ2-2; D is perhaps TRBD1 (5 bases). This receptor was taken from an adult with an advanced solid tumor such as melanoma, head and neck, liver or kidney cancer. The sequences come from CD4+ or CD8+ T cells sorted from blood, collected in a trial of the OX40 agonist ivuxolimab. The CDR3 DNA reads as TGTGCCAGCAGTCCGAACCCTACAGGTAGAATCGGGGAGCTGTTTTTT. Protein product: CASSPNPTGRIGELFF.